This T cell receptor beta chain emerged from a study of control samples from healthy donors and cancer patients. Some clones are missing from TCRdb's copy, which holds only in-frame ones; the method was immunoSEQ multiplex PCR. The record lists under 200,000 clones, of which the ten most abundant hold 2% to 2.5%. This CDR3 spans 12 amino acids. Germline V gives CDR1 LGHDT, CDR2 YNNKEL (reference sequence). Trimming took off 1 base at V and 10 bases at J, with 8 bases between the two ends. The receptor was isolated from a woman under 40 in good health. V and J are TRBV3-1 (or the pseudogene TRBV3-2) and TRBJ2-1; D unclear. Sample: blood. Here the CDR3 reads CASSQVRKEQFF. CDR3 sequence (DNA): TGTGCCAGCAGCCAAGTCAGGAAGGAGCAGTTCTTC.